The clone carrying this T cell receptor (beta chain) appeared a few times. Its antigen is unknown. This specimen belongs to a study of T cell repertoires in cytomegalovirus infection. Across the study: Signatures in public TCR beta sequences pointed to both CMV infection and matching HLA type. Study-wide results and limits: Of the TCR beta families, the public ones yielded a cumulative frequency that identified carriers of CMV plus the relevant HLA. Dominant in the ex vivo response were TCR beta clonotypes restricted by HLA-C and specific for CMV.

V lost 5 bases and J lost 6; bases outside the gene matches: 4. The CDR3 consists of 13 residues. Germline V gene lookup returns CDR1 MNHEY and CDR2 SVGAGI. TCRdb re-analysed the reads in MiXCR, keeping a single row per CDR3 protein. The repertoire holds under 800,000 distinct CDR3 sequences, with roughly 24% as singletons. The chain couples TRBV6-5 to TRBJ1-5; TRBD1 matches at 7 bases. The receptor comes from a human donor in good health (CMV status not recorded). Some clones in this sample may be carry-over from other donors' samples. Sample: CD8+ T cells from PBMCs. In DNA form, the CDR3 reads TGTGCCAGCAGTAGGGGGCCGGGTCAGCCCCAGCATTTT. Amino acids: CASSRGPGQPQHF.